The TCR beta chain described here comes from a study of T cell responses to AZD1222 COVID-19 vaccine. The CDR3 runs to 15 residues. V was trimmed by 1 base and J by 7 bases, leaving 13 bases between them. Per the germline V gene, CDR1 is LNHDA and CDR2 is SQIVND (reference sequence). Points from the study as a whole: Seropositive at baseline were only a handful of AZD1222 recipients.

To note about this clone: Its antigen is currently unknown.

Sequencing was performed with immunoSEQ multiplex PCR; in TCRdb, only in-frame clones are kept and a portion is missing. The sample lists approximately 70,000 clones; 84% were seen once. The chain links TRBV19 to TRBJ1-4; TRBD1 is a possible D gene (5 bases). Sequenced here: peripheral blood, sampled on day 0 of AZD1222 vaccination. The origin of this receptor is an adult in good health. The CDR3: CASSIAARGREKLFF. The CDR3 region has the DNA TGTGCCAGTAGTATAGCGGCAAGGGGTCGTGAAAAACTGTTTTTT.